The clone carrying this TCR beta chain was seen ten or more times. Its specificity is not known. Starting from genomic DNA, TCR beta CDR3 was amplified through two-round multiplex PCR. For every TRBV and TRBJ gene, a specific primer was used in first-round PCR. A single record per CDR3 protein comes from TCRdb applying MiXCR to the multiplex PCR reads. This sample yields roughly 38,000 distinct CDR3 sequences, of which roughly 24% are seen a single time; about 25% belongs to the top ten. The data are from a study of prognosis after radiotherapy for stage I lung cancer. Study background: Distant metastases were recorded in a handful of patients after radiotherapy, at a median of roughly 7 months, and no significant progression was recorded in around 15. Points from the study as a whole: Gene usage of TRBV and TRBJ reportedly differed between patients with and without metastases.

Germline-derived CDR1 and CDR2 are GTSNPN and SVGIG (reference sequence). The CDR3 is 13 residues long. V dropped 2 bases and J dropped 1 base, with 6 bases sitting between them. Node negativity on CT and PET/CT was present in all patients, alongside an absence of prior chemotherapy, radiotherapy or other malignancies. Sequences were derived from PBMCs, sampled before or after stereotactic body radiation therapy (not recorded which). The TCR originated in a donor over 45 with non-small cell lung cancer. The J gene is TRBJ1-3, the V gene TRBV30; D not resolved. The CDR3: CAWSRTSGNTIYF. As DNA, the CDR3 is TGTGCCTGGAGTCGTACGTCTGGAAACACCATATATTTT.